This T cell receptor (beta chain) was retrieved from a study of graft-versus-host responses after intestinal transplantation. Turning to the study itself: Transplants given to recipients were multivisceral, liver-intestinal, or isolated intestinal. Induction with anti-thymocyte globulin, then tacrolimus and steroids for roughly three years, was given to all recipients.

Measured with immunoSEQ multiplex PCR; TCRdb has only the in-frame clones, and not every one. The table includes around 92,000 clones, roughly 82% detected once. This clone appeared a single time. Its antigen remains unknown. Whole-study results and caveats: There were GvH clones found in recipient marrow, and some of them appeared first in ileum or blood. Within allografts, high graft-versus-host to host-versus-graft clonal ratios were seen among patients with graft-donor T cell macrochimerism.

The CDR3 length is 16 residues. With 5 bases clipped from V and 5 bases from J, the junction kept 8 bases outside the gene matches. Germline lookup yields CDR1 MDHEN and CDR2 SYDVKM. The chain couples TRBV28 to TRBJ2-5; 13 bases align to TRBD2. This material consisted of PBMCs, taken 255 days after intestinal transplant. The receptor was derived from a human patient who received an intestinal transplant, so some T cells may come from the graft donor. CDR3 protein: CASSTYGTSGMETQYF. The CDR3 DNA is TGTGCCAGCAGTACCTACGGGACTAGCGGGATGGAGACCCAGTACTTC.